A single sample gave rise to the 25 T cell receptor beta chains below, sequenced in a study of blood T cell repertoires in COVID-19. Measured with immunoSEQ multiplex PCR; TCRdb has only the in-frame clones, and not every one. The sample has about 240,000 clones; around 83% are singletons. The material sequenced was peripheral blood. These receptor sequences come from a woman aged 18-35 years with acute or convalescent COVID-19.

This clone was seen just once. The chain uses TRBV4-3 and TRBJ2-1; 13 nucleotides align to TRBD2. V was pared by 2 bases and J by 0 bases, with 10 bases of the junction left unmatched. Germline CDR1 LGHNA, CDR2 YSLEER. This CDR3 is 20 amino acids long. CDR3 coding DNA: TGCGCCAGCAGCCAACTACTTTGGGGGACTAGCGGGATCTCCTACAATGAGCAGTTCTTC. This sequence encodes CASSQLLWGTSGISYNEQFF.

The chain couples TRBV6-5 to TRBJ1-3; tentatively, D is TRBD1 (5 bases). V was trimmed by 2 bases and J by 2 bases, leaving 7 bases between them. CDR3 length: 14 residues. Germline lookup yields CDR1 MNHEY and CDR2 SVGAGI. CDR3 region: CASSYGGTGNTIYF. The CDR3 bases are TGTGCCAGCAGTTACGGGGGGACTGGAAACACCATATATTTT.

The chain has TRBV27 and TRBJ2-7; 10 nucleotides align to TRBD1. This CDR3 is built from 14 residues. Germline V lookup: CDR1 MNHEY, CDR2 SMNVEV (reference sequence). With 2 bases clipped from V and 6 bases from J, the junction kept 4 bases outside the gene matches. The CDR3 protein is CASSLDRGRGEQYF. The CDR3 DNA is TGTGCCAGCAGTTTAGACAGGGGGCGCGGCGAGCAGTACTTC.

This clone occurred many times. This chain connects TRBV6-2 or TRBV6-3 to TRBJ2-5; 14 nucleotides agree with TRBD2. From germline, CDR1 is MNHEY and CDR2 SVGEGT. Trimming cost V 5 bases and J 4 bases; bases outside gene matches: 6. The CDR3 sequence is 16 residues long. The CDR3 region has the DNA TGTGCCAGCAGTGCGGGACTAGCGGGAGTCTCAGAGACCCAGTACTTC. Protein: CASSAGLAGVSETQYF.

This clone was counted a single time. V and J are TRBV10-1 and TRBJ2-7; 7 nucleotides align to TRBD2. Germline CDR1 reads WNHNN; CDR2 reads SYGVQD (reference sequence). The CDR3 is made up of 14 amino acids. J lost 6 bases, V lost 2 bases, and 7 bases had no gene match. CDR3 nucleotide sequence: TGCGCCAGCAGTGAGGGGACCGGGACTACCGAGCAGTACTTC. Translation: CASSEGTGTTEQYF.

This chain joins TRBV2 and TRBJ1-4; 7 nucleotides agree with TRBD1. The ends lost 6 bases at V and 5 bases at J; junction bases unmatched: 6. The V gene's germline CDR1 is SNHLY and CDR2 FYNNEI. CDR3 length: 14 amino acids. The CDR3 loop is CASSRPGQNEKLFF. The CDR3 DNA follows: TGTGCCAGCAGCCGCCCGGGACAGAATGAAAAACTGTTTTTT.

This clone was seen only a few times. This rearrangement joins TRBV30 to TRBJ1-2; D uncertain. The CDR3 extends over 13 amino acids. Germline V gives CDR1 GTSNPN, CDR2 SVGIG (reference sequence). Trimming stripped 0 bases from V and 8 bases from J, with 13 bases between. CDR3 amino acids: CAWSVLFGKGYTF. The CDR3 DNA reads TGTGCCTGGAGTGTATTATTCGGGAAGGGCTACACCTTC.

The CDR3 loop is CASSVTSGQETQYF. CDR3 DNA sequence: TGTGCCAGCAGCGTTACTAGCGGCCAAGAGACCCAGTACTTC. The rearrangement links TRBV9 to TRBJ2-5; 8 bases map to TRBD2. The CDR3 consists of 14 residues. Germline V gene data show CDR1 as SGDLS and CDR2 as YYNGEE. V trimming: 2 bases; J trimming: 1 base; junction bases outside the gene matches: 1.

The chain has TRBV5-1 and TRBJ2-2; TRBD2 agrees at 10 bases. Trimming cost V 2 bases and J 5 bases; bases outside gene matches: 6. The length of the CDR3 is 16 residues. In germline, CDR1 is SGHRS, CDR2 YFSETQ. The CDR3 DNA reads TGCGCCAGCAGCTTACTAGCGGGGCGTCAAACCGGGGAGCTGTTTTTT. Protein product: CASSLLAGRQTGELFF.

This clone was detected once. The J gene is TRBJ1-1, the V gene TRBV15, with D unclear. The CDR3 loop spans 15 amino acids. The V end was cut by 0 bases, the J end by 1 base, with 9 bases between. CDR1 is LNHNV and CDR2 is YYDKDF in the germline V gene (reference sequence). The CDR3 nucleotides read TGTGCCACCAGCAGAGATATAGAACCGAACACTGAAGCTTTCTTT. Encoded protein: CATSRDIEPNTEAFF. Supplemented by reference TRBV15 and TRBJ1-1, the full variable domain reads DAMVIQNPRYQVTQFGKPVTLSCSQTLNHNVMYWYQQKSSQAPKLLFHYYDKDFNNEADTPDNFQSRRPNTSFCFLDIRSPGLGDTAMYLCATSRDIEPNTEAFFGQGTRLTVV.

The gene calls are TRBV5-6 and TRBJ2-7, with D perhaps TRBD2 (6 bases). The germline V and J ends were trimmed by 3 bases and 0 bases, with 13 bases remaining between them. Germline-derived CDR1 and CDR2 are SGHDT and YYEEEE. CDR3 length: 15 residues. The CDR3 nucleotides are TGTGCCAGCAGCTGGGGGGACTCTATCTCCTACGAGCAGTACTTC. Its protein product is CASSWGDSISYEQYF. The variable domain in full, with the rest retrieved from reference TRBV5-6 and TRBJ2-7, is DAGVTQSPTHLIKTRGQQVTLRCSPKSGHDTVSWYQQALGQGPQFIFQYYEEEERQRGNFPDRFSGHQFPNYSSELNVNALLLGDSALYLCASSWGDSISYEQYFGPGTRLTVT.

The chain employs TRBV5-6 and TRBJ2-3, with 10 bases identical to TRBD2. V shed 4 bases and J 4 bases; nucleotides not matched to a gene: 12. CDR1 is SGHDT, CDR2 YYEEEE, per germline. The CDR3 loop spans 17 amino acids. The CDR3 region is CASSPPGLAGVSDTQYF. CDR3 sequence (DNA): TGTGCCAGCAGCCCCCCCGGCCTAGCGGGAGTTTCAGATACGCAGTATTTT.

This clone appeared a single time. The chain couples TRBV6-2 or TRBV6-3 to TRBJ2-7; TRBD2 aligns across 13 bases. The CDR3 totals 15 residues. Germline V gene sequence: CDR1 MNHEY, CDR2 SVGEGT. V lost 6 bases and J lost 3; bases outside the gene matches: 5. The CDR3 DNA follows: TGTGCCAGCAGCCAAACTAGCGGGAGGGTCTACGAGCAGTACTTC. Translation gives CASSQTSGRVYEQYF.

The rearrangement uses TRBV29-1 and TRBJ2-5; TRBD2 matches 12 bases. Per the germline V gene, CDR1 is SQVTM and CDR2 is ANQGSEA. J was trimmed by 5 bases and V by 7 bases; bases with no gene match: 11. This CDR3 region has 15 residues. The DNA for the CDR3 is TGCAGCGCAAAGGGACTAGCGGGTAATTCGGAGACCCAGTACTTC. Amino acid sequence: CSAKGLAGNSETQYF.

A few counts support this clone. The sample carries other DNA sequences with the same CDR3. This chain links TRBV11-3 with TRBJ2-3; D perhaps matches TRBD2 (6 bases). This CDR3 has 15 residues. V dropped 3 bases and J dropped 0 bases, with 10 bases sitting between them. Germline assignment: CDR1 SGHNT and CDR2 YENEEA. CDR3 protein: CASSFSGTSTDTQYF. Here the CDR3 DNA reads TGTGCCAGCAGCTTTAGCGGTACTAGCACAGATACGCAGTATTTT.

The CDR3 region has the DNA TGCGCCAGCAGCTTTCACAGGGTTGGTGGCAATGAGCAGTTCTTC. Amino acid sequence: CASSFHRVGGNEQFF. The chain uses TRBV5-1 and TRBJ2-1; TRBD1 is a possible D gene (6 bases). The V and J ends lost 2 bases and 6 bases respectively, with 15 bases between them. Per germline, CDR1 SGHRS and CDR2 YFSETQ. The CDR3 length is 15 residues.

The chain is built from TRBV18 and TRBJ1-2; 10 positions agree with TRBD1. After removal of 0 bases from V and 2 bases from J, the junction contained 6 bases not matched to a gene. The CDR3 sequence is 17 residues long. The germline gives CDR1 KGHSH, CDR2 LQKENI. The CDR3 reads CASSPPWDRGENYGYTF. The CDR3 nucleotides read TGTGCCAGCTCACCACCGTGGGACAGGGGCGAAAACTATGGCTACACCTTC.

The V and J genes are TRBV6-5 and TRBJ2-7; D unresolved. Germline lookup yields CDR1 MNHEY and CDR2 SVGAGI. This CDR3 comprises 14 residues. The V gene lost 2 bases and the J gene lost 0 bases, with 8 bases spanning the gap. The DNA for the CDR3 is TGTGCCAGCAGTTACGAGGCAGTCTCCTACGAGCAGTACTTC. Translation: CASSYEAVSYEQYF.

This sequence joins TRBV4-3 and TRBJ1-3; no clear D. Germline V gives CDR1 LGHNA, CDR2 YSLEER. Trimming took off 4 bases at V and 0 bases at J, with 7 bases between the two ends. The CDR3 is made up of 14 amino acids. The CDR3, as DNA: TGCGCCAGCAGCCCTAATTACTCTGGAAACACCATATATTTT. Translated, it gives CASSPNYSGNTIYF.

V usage is TRBV7-2 and J usage is TRBJ2-5; D is possibly TRBD2 (6 bases). The CDR3 spans 15 residues. With 2 bases removed from V and 2 bases from J, the gap between germline ends came to 12 bases. From germline, CDR1 is SGHTA and CDR2 FQGNSA. CDR3 in amino acids: CASSLSWGRQETQYF. The CDR3, as DNA: TGTGCCAGCAGCTTATCTTGGGGGAGGCAAGAGACCCAGTACTTC.

The V gene is TRBV6-5, the J gene TRBJ1-4; the D gene is possibly TRBD1 (5 bases). The V end lost 5 bases, the J end lost 15 bases, and 19 bases lay between the germline ends. Germline CDR1 is MNHEY and CDR2 is SVGAGI. The CDR3 has 13 residues. The CDR3 region has the DNA TGTGCCAGCAGTAAAACGACAGCTGGAGCGATGTTTTTT. Protein product: CASSKTTAGAMFF.

The chain carries TRBV7-6 and TRBJ2-2, with 14 positions matching TRBD2. CDR3 size: 17 residues. Germline V lookup: CDR1 SGHVS, CDR2 FNYEAQ. With V trimmed by 4 bases and J by 7 bases, 8 bases remained unmatched. The CDR3 sequence is CASSSPGLAGVVGELFF. The CDR3 DNA sequence: TGTGCCAGCAGCTCGCCGGGACTAGCGGGAGTTGTCGGGGAGCTGTTTTTT. The variable domain in full, completed from reference TRBV7-6 and TRBJ2-2, reads GAGVSQSPRYKVTKRGQDVALRCDPISGHVSLYWYRQALGQGPEFLTYFNYEAQQDKSGLPNDRFSAERPEGSISTLTIQRTEQRDSAMYRCASSSPGLAGVVGELFFGEGSRLTVL.

The chain carries TRBV28 and TRBJ2-7; D uncertain. The germline gives CDR1 MDHEN, CDR2 SYDVKM. The CDR3 spans 13 residues. Trimming removed 3 bases from V and 0 bases from J, with 6 bases in between. For the CDR3, the DNA is TGTGCCAGCAGTTTGGCAGACTCCTACGAGCAGTACTTC. Encoded protein: CASSLADSYEQYF.

This chain links TRBV30 with TRBJ1-1, with D tentatively TRBD1 (6 bases). The germline V gene encodes CDR1 GTSNPN and CDR2 SVGIG (reference sequence). Trimming cost V 3 bases and J 5 bases, with 19 bases left between them. The CDR3 extends over 15 amino acids. The CDR3 coding sequence is TGTGCCTGGAGCCATCTGGGGGCGAGGAGGACTGAAGCTTTCTTT. Protein: CAWSHLGARRTEAFF.

This chain links TRBV19 with TRBJ2-1, with D maybe TRBD1 (7 bases). Trimming took 6 bases from V and 5 from J, leaving 14 bases between them. Germline V gives CDR1 LNHDA, CDR2 SQIVND (reference sequence). The CDR3 is made up of 14 amino acids. In DNA, the CDR3 is TGTGCCAGTAGCTGGGCAGGGGGGAACAATGAGCAGTTCTTC. It is translated as CASSWAGGNNEQFF.